This T cell receptor beta chain was sequenced for a study of blood T cell repertoires in COVID-19. Sequenced by immunoSEQ multiplex PCR; TCRdb stores in-frame clones only, minus some. The sample yields 30,000 to 50,000 clones, approximately 89% seen once. Germline assignment: CDR1 SEHNR and CDR2 FQNEAQ (reference sequence). Trimming cost V 7 bases and J 6 bases, with 21 bases left between them. This CDR3 has 15 residues. This rearrangement joins TRBV7-9 to TRBJ1-1; the D gene is possibly TRBD1 (6 bases). Sequencing was carried out using peripheral blood. The receptor was isolated from a man aged 60 to 75 with acute or convalescent COVID-19. CDR3 sequence reads: CASTYGTPRGAEAFF. The CDR3 DNA reads as TGTGCCAGCACCTATGGGACACCAAGAGGGGCTGAAGCTTTCTTT.